This TCR beta chain was recorded in a study of CD8+ T cells in alopecia areata. This CDR3 is built from 13 residues. In germline, CDR1 is LNHDA, CDR2 SQIVND (reference sequence). With 3 bases removed from V and 4 bases from J, the gap between germline ends came to 7 bases. Punch biopsies of lesional scalp, plus peripheral blood, were taken from alopecia areata patients. Investigators isolated RNA and reverse transcribed it into cDNA to act as the sequencing template. Here immunoSEQ multiplex PCR was the method, and the copy in TCRdb shows in-frame clones only, minus some. The sample consists of 150,000 or so clones, around 47% of them appearing once.

The sequence was collected from a human donor with alopecia areata. The sample taken for sequencing was CD4+ T cells sorted from blood. The gene calls are TRBV19 and TRBJ1-5; D gene uncertain. CDR3: CASSISWNQPQHF. The CDR3 DNA reads as TGTGCCAGTAGTATTAGTTGGAATCAGCCCCAGCATTTT. The complete variable domain, with remaining parts taken from reference TRBV19 and TRBJ1-5, reads DGGITQSPKYLFRKEGQNVTLSCEQNLNHDAMYWYRQDPGQGLRLIYYSQIVNDFQKGDIAEGYSVSREKKESFPLTVTSAQKNPTAFYLCASSISWNQPQHFGDGTRLSIL.